This T cell receptor (beta chain) emerged from a study of blood T cell repertoires in COVID-19. As for the study in general: Spain, Italy and the United States supplied samples that represented acute and convalescent COVID-19.

Here immunoSEQ multiplex PCR was the method, and the copy in TCRdb shows in-frame clones only, minus some. The sample shows fewer than 350,000 clones, around 88% of them seen only once. Donors in Cohort 3 who had recovered were those with two negative PCRs, healthcare professional clearance, or resolution of their symptoms. The table lists this clone with a count of one. This CDR3 is built from 13 residues. V lost 8 bases and J lost 4, with 12 bases in between. Germline-derived CDR1 and CDR2 are MDHEN and SYDVKM. The source material was PBMCs or T cells enriched from blood (not recorded which). The receptor comes from a woman aged 40 to 50 who had recovered from COVID-19. V gene TRBV28 combines with J gene TRBJ1-3; tentatively, D is TRBD1 (6 bases). The CDR3 loop reads CASGLGQGNTIYF. For the CDR3, the DNA is TGTGCCAGCGGCTTAGGACAGGGAAACACCATATATTTT.